Shown below are 6 T cell receptor beta chains from a single sample sequenced in a study of cytomegalovirus exposure and HLA in healthy donors. With 60 Vbeta and 13 Jbeta primers, the PCR was carried out. Repertoires were generated with immunoSEQ multiplex PCR, while TCRdb's copy carries only in-frame clones and drops some. Found here are roughly 140,000 clones, almost 80% of them singletons; the top ten hold 1.5% to 2%. Source material: PBMCs. The receptors here all came from a woman aged 25 to 39 in good health and CMV-seronegative.

This clone was detected only a few times. This sequence joins TRBV6-5 and TRBJ2-7; tentative D call: TRBD2 (5 bases). Germline assignment: CDR1 MNHEY and CDR2 SVGAGI. This CDR3 has 13 amino acids. The germline V and J ends were trimmed by 4 bases and 3 bases, with 10 bases remaining between them. This CDR3 reads CASSSTGNYEQYF. The CDR3 DNA follows: TGTGCCAGCAGTTCGACGGGGAACTACGAGCAGTACTTC.

This rearrangement joins TRBV5-4 to TRBJ1-1; the D gene is possibly TRBD1 (6 bases). V lost 3 bases and J lost 7, with 7 bases in between. This CDR3 contains 11 residues. CDR1 SGHNT and CDR2 YYREEE come from the germline V gene (reference sequence). The CDR3 DNA is TGTGCCAGCAGCTCGACAGGTGAAGCTTTCTTT. The encoded protein is CASSSTGEAFF.

The J gene is TRBJ1-5, the V gene TRBV6-5, with TRBD1 as a possible D gene (5 bases). V was pared by 4 bases and J by 4 bases, with 11 bases between. The germline V gene has CDR1 MNHEY and CDR2 SVGAGI. CDR3 length equals 14 residues. Here the CDR3 reads CASSSQGLNQPQHF. The CDR3 coding sequence is TGTGCCAGCAGTTCCCAGGGTCTAAATCAGCCCCAGCATTTT.

The chain employs TRBV2 and TRBJ1-2; a weak D match, TRBD1 (5 bases). The ends were cut back, 4 bases at V and 5 bases at J, with 8 bases in the middle. CDR1 is SNHLY, CDR2 FYNNEI, per germline. CDR3 length: 12 amino acids. The CDR3 DNA follows: TGTGCCAGCAGTGCAGGGCGATATGGCTACACCTTC. Protein: CASSAGRYGYTF.

The chain recombines TRBV5-6 with TRBJ1-5; weak D call: TRBD1 (5 bases). This CDR3 spans 14 amino acids. Looked up from germline, CDR1 is SGHDT and CDR2 is YYEEEE. V lost 1 base and J 6 bases, leaving 11 bases between the germline ends. DNA of the CDR3: TGTGCCAGCAGCTTGACGGGGGGAACTCAGCCCCAGCATTTT. Its protein product is CASSLTGGTQPQHF.

V gene TRBV15 combines with J gene TRBJ2-7, with 12 bases identical to TRBD2. CDR1 and CDR2 from the germline V gene are LNHNV and YYDKDF (reference sequence). After removal of 0 bases from V and 0 bases from J, the junction contained 3 bases not matched to a gene. The CDR3 spans 17 residues. As DNA, the CDR3 is TGTGCCACCAGCAGAGATCGGACTAGCGGGGACTCCTACGAGCAGTACTTC. Protein product: CATSRDRTSGDSYEQYF.